The 16 T cell receptor beta chains presented below share a single source sample, sequenced in a study of glioma-infiltrating T cells after dendritic cell vaccination. Here immunoSEQ multiplex PCR was the method, and the copy in TCRdb shows in-frame clones only, minus some. In the table there are around 96,000 clones, roughly 83% of which are singletons. The sequencing used blood, collected before dendritic cell vaccination. The receptors stem from a human donor with glioblastoma.

This rearrangement joins TRBV2 to TRBJ1-4; the match to TRBD1 covers 11 bases. There are 16 residues in the CDR3. CDR1 is SNHLY, CDR2 FYNNEI, per germline. Germline trimming cut 7 bases from V and 6 bases from J; bases unmatched to any gene: 10. CDR3 sequence (DNA): TGTGCCAGCAATCCCGGACAGGGGGCCGAGTATGAAAAACTGTTTTTT. It is translated as CASNPGQGAEYEKLFF.

The chain uses TRBV4-2 and TRBJ2-5; 11 positions match TRBD2. CDR1 is LGHNA and CDR2 is YNFKEQ in the germline V gene. After removal of 1 base from V and 0 bases from J, the junction contained 4 bases not matched to a gene. The CDR3 is 17 residues long. CDR3 nucleotide sequence: TGTGCCAGCAGCCAAGCTAGCGGGGGGAAGTACCAAGAGACCCAGTACTTC. Its protein product is CASSQASGGKYQETQYF.

The V gene is TRBV5-8, the J gene TRBJ2-7, with D possibly being TRBD2 (5 bases). Germline V gives CDR1 SGHTS, CDR2 YDEGEE. V lost 1 base to trimming and J lost 2 bases, with 16 bases between them. This CDR3 has 16 residues. The CDR3 DNA reads TGTGCCAGCAGCTTGCTTATCGGACTGGGGACCTACGAGCAGTACTTC. Translation gives CASSLLIGLGTYEQYF.

The chain recombines TRBV2 with TRBJ2-5; 7 bases fit TRBD2. The junction had 12 bases not matched to a gene; V was cut back by 8 bases and J by 3 bases. Germline CDR1 and CDR2: SNHLY and FYNNEI. CDR3 length: 15 residues. The chain's CDR3 is CASSAGERGKETQYF. The DNA of the CDR3 is TGTGCCAGCTCGGCGGGGGAGCGGGGCAAAGAGACCCAGTACTTC.

The chain uses TRBV28 and TRBJ1-2; D might be TRBD1 (6 bases). CDR3 length equals 13 residues. With 6 bases removed from V and 5 bases from J, the gap between germline ends came to 13 bases. Germline assignment: CDR1 MDHEN and CDR2 SYDVKM. The CDR3 nucleotides read TGTGCCAGCAGGCCGGCAGGGGCGTATGGCTACACCTTC. It yields the protein CASRPAGAYGYTF.

The V and J genes are TRBV6-1 and TRBJ1-2; 7 bases line up with TRBD1. V was pared by 0 bases and J by 4 bases, with 2 bases of the junction left unmatched. Germline V gene data show CDR1 as MNHNS and CDR2 as SASEGT. CDR3 length: 14 residues. The CDR3 bases are TGTGCCAGCAGTGAAGCGGGGGACAGCTATGGCTACACCTTC. Amino acid sequence: CASSEAGDSYGYTF.

The chain uses TRBV28 and TRBJ2-7; D possibly corresponds to TRBD2 (5 bases). V lost 1 base and J 0 bases, leaving 10 bases between the germline ends. This CDR3 region has 15 residues. Germline V gives CDR1 MDHEN, CDR2 SYDVKM. CDR3 amino acids: CASSLSVGSSYEQYF. The CDR3 coding sequence is TGTGCCAGCAGTTTATCTGTAGGGAGCTCCTACGAGCAGTACTTC.

The chain uses TRBV6-6 and TRBJ2-5; 8 bases map to TRBD1. V was clipped by 2 bases and J by 5 bases; unmatched bases: 7. Per the germline V gene, CDR1 is MNHNY and CDR2 is SVGAGI (reference sequence). The CDR3 loop spans 15 amino acids. CDR3: CASSYGRGLGETQYF. The CDR3 DNA follows: TGTGCCAGCAGTTACGGCAGGGGGCTCGGGGAGACCCAGTACTTC.

This clone was detected only once. The chain links TRBV21-1 to TRBJ2-1; the table calls TRBD1, which could not be checked here. TRBV21-1 constitutes a pseudogene. The CDR3 spans 19 residues. The CDR3 spells CASSKGAPRLGTPYNEQFF. For the CDR3, the DNA is TGTGCCAGCAGCAAAGGGGCCCCACGATTGGGCACCCCCTACAATGAGCAGTTCTTC.

The V call is TRBV7-9, the J call TRBJ2-7; 8 nucleotides align to TRBD2. The germline gives CDR1 SEHNR, CDR2 FQNEAQ (reference sequence). The CDR3 spans 16 residues. The V and J ends lost 5 bases and 3 bases, in that order; junction bases with no gene match: 12. CDR3 nucleotides: TGTGCCAGCAGCCGCCGGGGAGCGGGAGTTATCTACGAGCAGTACTTC. Its translation is CASSRRGAGVIYEQYF. The full variable domain, rest sourced from reference TRBV7-9 and TRBJ2-7, is DTGVSQNPRHKITKRGQNVTFRCDPISEHNRLYWYRQTLGQGPEFLTYFQNEAQLEKSRLLSDRFSAERPKGSFSTLEIQRTEQGDSAMYLCASSRRGAGVIYEQYFGPGTRLTVT.

The rearrangement uses TRBV19 and TRBJ1-2; 11 nucleotides align to TRBD1. In germline, CDR1 is LNHDA, CDR2 SQIVND (reference sequence). V shed 6 bases, J shed 4 bases, and the junction held 4 bases outside the gene matches. This CDR3 comprises 14 residues. CDR3 sequence: CASRWTGGGYGYTF. CDR3 in DNA: TGTGCCAGTAGGTGGACAGGGGGCGGCTATGGCTACACCTTC.

The chain employs TRBV7-3 and TRBJ2-1, with 7 bases identical to TRBD2. J gave up 3 bases and V 6 bases, and 8 bases lay outside the gene matches. CDR3 length: 15 amino acids. Germline loops: CDR1 SGHTA, CDR2 FQGTGA. CDR3 DNA: TGTGCCAGCAGTTATAGCGGGTCCGGCTACAATGAGCAGTTCTTC. It translates to CASSYSGSGYNEQFF.

The gene calls are TRBV5-1 and TRBJ2-2, with D perhaps TRBD1 (6 bases). The V end lost 7 bases, the J end lost 4 bases, and 14 bases lay between the germline ends. The CDR3 contains 14 residues. Germline-derived CDR1 and CDR2 are SGHRS and YFSETQ. The CDR3 region has the DNA TGCGCCAGCTTTCCCCAGGGGAGCACCGGGGAGCTGTTTTTT. Amino acids: CASFPQGSTGELFF.

The chain couples TRBV5-4 to TRBJ2-1; weak D call: TRBD2 (5 bases). The CDR3 has 14 amino acids. V lost 9 bases, J lost 0 bases, and 13 bases lay in between. Looked up from germline, CDR1 is SGHNT and CDR2 is YYREEE (reference sequence). The CDR3 coding sequence is TGTGCCACCACGAGGGAGAGCTCCTACAATGAGCAGTTCTTC. Its translation: CATTRESSYNEQFF.

V and J are TRBV29-1 and TRBJ2-1; TRBD2 matches at 8 bases. The V gene end was trimmed by 4 bases and the J gene end by 3 bases; junction bases not matched to a gene: 2. The CDR3 has 13 amino acids. Germline values: CDR1 SQVTM, CDR2 ANQGSEA. The CDR3 DNA reads TGCAGCGTTGCGGGACTAGTCTACAATGAGCAGTTCTTC. Translation: CSVAGLVYNEQFF.

The sample holds a few counts of this clone. The junction shows a germline mismatch at one end, possibly a read error. This chain connects TRBV5-6 to TRBJ1-1; D uncertain. This CDR3 comprises 11 residues. The germline V gene has CDR1 SGHDT and CDR2 YYEEEE. CDR3 sequence reads: CASNLNTEAFF. CDR3 nucleotide sequence: TGTGCCAGCAACTTGAACACTGAAGCTTTCTTT. Combining the CDR3 with reference TRBV5-6 and TRBJ1-1 gives the whole variable domain DAGVTQSPTHLIKTRGQQVTLRCSPKSGHDTVSWYQQALGQGPQFIFQYYEEEERQRGNFPDRFSGHQFPNYSSELNVNALLLGDSALYLCASNLNTEAFFGQGTRLTVV.